This is a list of T cell receptor beta chains from one sample in a study of blood T cell repertoires in COVID-19. Some clones are missing from TCRdb's copy, which holds only in-frame ones; the method was immunoSEQ multiplex PCR. Of roughly 180,000 clones in the sample, about three quarters were seen once. The material sequenced was peripheral blood. All receptors come from a woman between 45 and 65 years old with active or convalescent COVID-19. Each CDR3 is given with its conserved first and last residue. D genes are given only for firm matches. Rows may omit the clone size; those that give it use once, few, many or a size class.

clone size	V gene	CDR3 length	J gene	D gene	CDR3 protein	CDR3 DNA
few	TRBV25-1	16	TRBJ1-2	TRBD1	CASSEFGQGMRYGYTF	TGTGCCAGCAGTGAATTCGGACAGGGGATGAGGTATGGCTACACCTTC
.	TRBV28	14	TRBJ2-3	TRBD2	CASTERGGTDTQYF	TGTGCCAGCACAGAACGGGGGGGAACAGATACGCAGTATTTT
many	TRBV28	15	TRBJ2-5	TRBD2	CASSPGLAGRETQYF	TGTGCCAGCAGTCCTGGACTAGCGGGGAGGGAGACCCAGTACTTC
.	TRBV7-2	11	TRBJ2-5	.	CASSLKETQYF	TGTGCCAGCAGCCTTAAAGAGACCCAGTACTTC
once	TRBV27	15	TRBJ1-6	.	CASSLSGSHNSPLHF	TGTGCCAGCAGTTTATCGGGGAGCCATAATTCACCCCTCCACTTT
.	TRBV19	13	TRBJ1-1	.	CASSIGPNTEAFF	TGTGCCAGTAGTATTGGGCCGAACACTGAAGCTTTCTTT
.	TRBV6-5	14	TRBJ1-5	.	CATSAGLGNQPQHF	TGTGCCACCTCGGCGGGCCTTGGCAATCAGCCCCAGCATTTT
.	TRBV7-3	12	TRBJ2-1	.	CASSLKASEQFF	TGTGCCAGCAGCTTAAAAGCAAGTGAGCAGTTCTTC
.	TRBV5-1	14	TRBJ1-2	TRBD1	CASSPGQGFMGYTF	TGCGCCAGTAGCCCGGGACAGGGTTTCATGGGGTACACCTTC
.	TRBV6-5	14	TRBJ2-2	.	CASSFGGGNRELFF	TGTGCCAGCAGTTTTGGGGGCGGAAACCGGGAGCTGTTTTTT
.	TRBV2	13	TRBJ1-2	.	CATQRTANYGYTF	TGTGCCACCCAGAGGACAGCTAACTATGGCTACACCTTC
.	TRBV19	14	TRBJ1-2	TRBD1	CASSKMGQTYGYTF	TGTGCCAGTAGTAAAATGGGACAGACCTATGGCTACACCTTC
.	TRBV6-5	15	TRBJ1-1	TRBD1	CASSYFDRGGTEAFF	TGTGCCAGCAGTTACTTTGACAGGGGTGGCACTGAAGCTTTCTTT
.	TRBV19	14	TRBJ2-7	.	CASSIGALGDEQYF	TGTGCCAGTAGTATAGGGGCCCTCGGGGACGAGCAGTACTTC
.	TRBV7-2	14	TRBJ1-1	TRBD1	CASRAGGRDTEAFF	TGTGCCAGCAGAGCAGGGGGCAGGGACACTGAAGCTTTCTTT
.	TRBV29-1	13	TRBJ1-1	TRBD1	CSVLGTGNTEAFF	TGCAGTGTGCTTGGGACAGGGAACACTGAAGCTTTCTTT
.	TRBV7-9	17	TRBJ1-5	TRBD1	CASSPMEDRESHQPQHF	TGTGCCAGCAGCCCAATGGAGGACAGGGAGAGCCATCAGCCCCAGCATTTT
.	TRBV5-5	17	TRBJ2-2	.	CASSLARGSVNTGELFF	TGTGCCAGCAGCTTGGCCCGGGGGTCCGTCAACACCGGGGAGCTGTTTTTT
.	TRBV11-1	15	TRBJ2-7	TRBD1	CASSNPGQPPFEQYF	TGTGCCAGCAGCAACCCGGGACAGCCCCCTTTCGAGCAGTACTTC
.	TRBV5-1	16	TRBJ2-3	TRBD2	CASRLPGGASQDTQYF	TGCGCCAGCAGGCTCCCCGGGGGGGCGTCGCAAGATACGCAGTATTTT
few	TRBV23-1	15	TRBJ1-2	TRBD1	CASSPGTGKLYGYTF	TGCGCCAGCAGTCCCGGGACAGGGAAGCTCTATGGCTACACCTTC
.	TRBV10-3	15	TRBJ1-2	.	CAISEEGTGTYGYTF	TGTGCCATCAGCGAAGAGGGTACAGGGACCTATGGCTACACCTTC
few	TRBV3-1/TRBV3-2	13	TRBJ1-1	.	CASSHSLAGEAFF	TGTGCCAGCAGCCACTCCCTAGCGGGGGAAGCTTTCTTT
once	TRBV5-1	14	TRBJ2-3	TRBD2	CASRIAGGQDTQYF	TGCGCCAGCCGAATAGCGGGGGGGCAAGATACGCAGTATTTT
.	TRBV20-1	15	TRBJ2-5	TRBD2	CSASTSGRGQETQYF	TGCAGTGCTAGTACTAGCGGGAGAGGGCAAGAGACCCAGTACTTC
.	TRBV7-9	14	TRBJ1-1	.	CASSFSQGSTEAFF	TGTGCCAGCAGCTTTTCACAGGGTTCCACTGAAGCTTTCTTT
once	TRBV9	13	TRBJ1-1	.	CASSVAVHSEAFF	TGTGCCAGCAGCGTAGCGGTACACAGTGAAGCTTTCTTT
once	TRBV20-1	15	TRBJ2-4	TRBD2	CSASTSGGKGDIQYF	TGCAGTGCTAGTACTAGCGGGGGAAAAGGCGACATTCAGTACTTC
.	TRBV7-2	19	TRBJ1-2	.	CASSLRGGWGPSANYGYTF	TGTGCCAGCAGCTTAAGGGGGGGCTGGGGACCCTCTGCTAACTATGGCTACACCTTC
.	TRBV30	13	TRBJ1-6	.	CAFQAELGSPLHF	TGTGCCTTCCAAGCGGAGTTGGGGTCACCCCTCCACTTT
.	TRBV11-2	11	TRBJ2-5	.	CASSLIEVQYF	TGTGCCAGCAGCCTAATCGAGGTCCAGTACTTC
.	TRBV19	14	TRBJ2-3	TRBD2	CASNQREGADTQYF	TGTGCCAGTAACCAGCGGGAGGGGGCAGATACGCAGTATTTT
.	TRBV19	15	TRBJ1-2	.	CASRNPGYGNYGYTF	TGTGCCAGTAGAAACCCGGGATACGGAAACTATGGCTACACCTTC
few	TRBV30	17	TRBJ1-5	TRBD1	CAWSQAGGVYSNQPQHF	TGTGCCTGGAGTCAGGCAGGGGGCGTATATAGCAATCAGCCCCAGCATTTT
.	TRBV30	15	TRBJ2-3	TRBD2	CAWTAPSGMGDTQYF	TGTGCCTGGACCGCGCCTAGCGGGATGGGGGATACGCAGTATTTT
.	TRBV2	17	TRBJ1-5	.	CASSTEKVGPRDQPQHF	TGTGCCAGCAGTACGGAAAAGGTGGGCCCGCGGGATCAGCCCCAGCATTTT
.	TRBV7-2	16	TRBJ1-2	.	CASSLKRTATYYGYTF	TGTGCCAGCAGCTTAAAAAGGACAGCAACCTACTATGGCTACACCTTC
.	TRBV6-5	13	TRBJ2-1	.	CASSSDGGNEQFF	TGTGCCAGCAGCTCAGATGGGGGGAATGAGCAGTTCTTC
.	TRBV28	15	TRBJ2-5	.	CASSLSGQGRETQYF	TGTGCCAGCAGTTTATCAGGTCAGGGTAGGGAGACCCAGTACTTC
.	TRBV19	17	TRBJ1-1	TRBD1	CASSPSTGTGSHTEAFF	TGTGCCAGTAGTCCTTCCACCGGGACAGGGTCCCACACTGAAGCTTTCTTT
.	TRBV6-4	16	TRBJ1-1	.	CASSGVTRDMNTEAFF	TGTGCCAGCAGTGGCGTAACACGGGACATGAACACTGAAGCTTTCTTT
.	TRBV7-2	15	TRBJ2-2	.	CASSLRGALTGELFF	TGTGCCAGCAGCTTGAGAGGAGCCCTTACCGGGGAGCTGTTTTTT
.	TRBV5-5	15	TRBJ2-5	TRBD2	CASSPLAGGKETQYF	TGTGCCAGCAGCCCCCTAGCGGGGGGAAAAGAGACCCAGTACTTC
.	TRBV19	12	TRBJ1-1	.	CASSGTSPEAFF	TGTGCCAGTAGTGGGACTTCTCCTGAAGCTTTCTTT
medium-sized	TRBV3-1/TRBV3-2	15	TRBJ2-5	TRBD2	CASSQIEAGKETQYF	TGTGCCAGCAGCCAAATAGAAGCGGGAAAAGAGACCCAGTACTTC
.	TRBV7-2	15	TRBJ2-4	TRBD1	CASSAAGTGGNIQYF	TGTGCCAGCAGCGCCGCCGGGACAGGGGGGAACATTCAGTACTTC
.	TRBV11-3	13	TRBJ2-7	TRBD1	CASSRGTAYEQYF	TGTGCCAGCAGCCGTGGGACAGCCTACGAGCAGTACTTC
.	TRBV7-9	12	TRBJ1-2	TRBD1	CASSFPGGGYTF	TGTGCCAGCAGCTTTCCAGGGGGTGGCTACACCTTC
.	TRBV11-2	12	TRBJ1-1	.	CASSLGRVEAFF	TGTGCCAGCAGCTTAGGCCGGGTTGAAGCTTTCTTT
once	TRBV6-1	14	TRBJ1-4	.	CASSEPTRGEKLFF	TGTGCCAGCAGTGAACCAACCCGAGGGGAAAAACTGTTTTTT
once	TRBV30	13	TRBJ2-7	.	CAWSAGFLREQYF	TGTGCCTGGAGTGCGGGTTTCCTCCGCGAGCAGTACTTC
.	TRBV4-3	13	TRBJ1-1	TRBD1	CASSPGTGSEAFF	TGCGCCAGCAGCCCAGGGACAGGGTCTGAAGCTTTCTTT
.	TRBV6-5	13	TRBJ1-6	.	CASSPRPNSPLHF	TGTGCCAGCAGCCCCAGGCCAAATTCACCCCTCCACTTT
.	TRBV19	16	TRBJ2-1	.	CASIKTPVGGSNEQFF	TGTGCCAGTATCAAAACCCCAGTAGGAGGTTCCAATGAGCAGTTCTTC
.	TRBV7-2	17	TRBJ1-6	TRBD1	CASSLGGQGPYNSPLHF	TGTGCCAGCAGCTTAGGGGGACAGGGCCCCTATAATTCACCCCTCCACTTT
.	TRBV30	13	TRBJ1-2	.	CAWSVGALYGYTF	TGTGCCTGGAGTGTAGGGGCTTTGTATGGCTACACCTTC
.	TRBV6-5	13	TRBJ2-4	.	CASKFDPTTGQDF	TGTGCCAGCAAATTTGACCCGACGACAGGTCAGGACTTC
.	TRBV29-1	17	TRBJ1-2	TRBD1	CSVEDPQTGAANYGYTF	TGCAGCGTTGAAGACCCACAGACAGGGGCTGCTAACTATGGCTACACCTTC